These 29 T cell receptor beta chains were sequenced from one sample in a study of molecular identifiers for immune sequencing clone quantification. TCRdb fed the PCR reads into MiXCR, producing one record per CDR3 protein. Among 250,000 to 400,000 distinct CDR3 sequences listed, over 20% were seen once. The sample was naive CD8+ T cells from blood, with Jurkat cell RNA spiked in. Sample subset: FACS-sorted CD8+CD4-CCR7+CD45RA+ naive T cells. These receptors all come from a human donor in good health. Some libraries in this study had Jurkat cell RNA spiked in.

This clonotype showed up many times. This chain connects TRBV20-1 to TRBJ1-3; TRBD1 might be the D (5 bases). This CDR3 comprises 14 residues. Germline V gives CDR1 DFQATT, CDR2 SNEGSKA (reference sequence). V was shortened by 2 bases and J by 5 bases, with 13 bases between the two germline ends. CDR3 amino acids: CSARHPTARNTIYF. The DNA for the CDR3 is TGCAGTGCTAGACACCCGACAGCGCGAAACACCATATATTTT.

Comment on this clonotype: Being one base from a much bigger clone, this may be a read error. The J gene is TRBJ2-7, the V gene TRBV5-3; D might be TRBD1 or TRBD2, each matching 6 bases. TRBV5-3 is an ORF, and what it does is uncertain. The CDR3 spans 14 residues. V lost 8 bases to trimming and J lost 4 bases, with 19 bases between them. The CDR3 bases are TGTGCCAGCAGCAGGGACGGGGGCAAGTACGAGCAGTACTTC. It codes for CASSRDGGKYEQYF.

The V and J genes are TRBV5-6 and TRBJ2-3; 9 bases fit TRBD1. Gene TRBJ1-5 matches the end of the DNA better, so the J call may be wrong. The CDR3 consists of 17 residues. From germline, CDR1 is SGHDT and CDR2 YYEEEE. CDR3 DNA sequence: TGTGCCAGCAGCTTGGTTCCGACAGGGGGTTTCACAGGTACGCAGCATTTT. Protein sequence: CASSLVPTGGFTGTQHF.

As to this clonotype: Relative to the germline gene, one junction end is altered; a read error may explain this. The chain has TRBV11-2 and TRBJ2-7, with D perhaps TRBD2 (5 bases). Per germline, CDR1 SGHAT and CDR2 FQNNGV. This CDR3 contains 14 residues. This chain's CDR3 is CVSSSARGSYEQYF. CDR3 nucleotide sequence: TGTGTCAGCAGCTCAGCCCGGGGCTCCTACGAGCAGTACTTC.

There are many counts of this clonotype. The V and J genes are TRBV20-1 and TRBJ2-7; 9 bases match TRBD1. CDR1 is DFQATT, CDR2 SNEGSKA, per germline (reference sequence). After removal of 6 bases from V and 5 bases from J, the junction contained 11 bases not matched to a gene. The CDR3 covers 14 residues. This CDR3 is CSALGHRGLHEQYF. CDR3 nucleotides: TGCAGTGCCCTTGGGCACAGGGGGCTGCACGAGCAGTACTTC.

The chain recombines TRBV6-4 with TRBJ2-7, with 9 bases identical to TRBD2. V shed 6 bases, J shed 2 bases, and the junction held 8 bases outside the gene matches. There are 15 residues in the CDR3. The germline CDR1 and CDR2 sequences are MRHNA and SNTAGT. The CDR3 DNA reads TGTGCCAGCAGCGAAGGGGCGGGAGGGCCCTACGAGCAGTACTTC. Translated: CASSEGAGGPYEQYF.

The rearrangement links TRBV27 to TRBJ2-3; the match to TRBD2 covers 9 bases. J gave up 1 base and V 5 bases, and 7 bases lay outside the gene matches. CDR1 and CDR2 from the germline V gene are MNHEY and SMNVEV (reference sequence). The CDR3 is made up of 16 amino acids. The CDR3 loop reads CASSPLAGRGTDTQYF. CDR3 nucleotide sequence: TGTGCCAGCAGTCCTCTAGCGGGGAGGGGCACAGATACGCAGTATTTT.

This clonotype came up many times. The chain employs TRBV5-8 and TRBJ2-7; 12 positions agree with TRBD2. Trimming at V came to 5 bases and at J to 4 bases, leaving 1 base not matched to a gene. Germline CDR1 reads SGHTS; CDR2 reads YDEGEE. The CDR3 is 13 residues long. The CDR3 loop is CASRTSGSYEQYF. For the CDR3, the DNA is TGTGCCAGCAGGACTAGCGGGAGTTACGAGCAGTACTTC. The full variable domain, rest sourced from reference TRBV5-8 and TRBJ2-7, is EAGVTQSPTHLIKTRGQQATLRCSPISGHTSVYWYQQALGLGLQFLLWYDEGEERNRGNFPPRFSGRQFPNYSSELNVNALELEDSALYLCASRTSGSYEQYFGPGTRLTVT.

This chain uses TRBV4-3 with TRBJ1-2; D not resolved. The germline gives CDR1 LGHNA, CDR2 YSLEER. Trimming pared 0 bases from V and 3 bases from J, leaving 14 bases between. The CDR3 totals 16 residues. CDR3 in amino acids: CASSQDPVENYYGYTF. CDR3 nucleotides: TGCGCCAGCAGCCAAGATCCCGTAGAGAACTACTATGGCTACACCTTC.

For this clonotype: A much more abundant neighbour one base away suggests this may be a read error. The conserved closing phenylalanine or tryptophan is absent in this CDR3, likely reflecting a read error. The genes are TRBV27 and TRBJ2-6, with D unresolved. Germline assignment: CDR1 MNHEY and CDR2 SMNVEV (reference sequence). Trimming left V 4 bases short and J 2 bases short, with 6 bases between. CDR3 length equals 14 residues. The CDR3 loop is CASSSGAGANVLTS. In DNA form, the CDR3 reads TGTGCCAGCAGTTCAGGTGCTGGGGCCAACGTCCTGACTTCC.

This clonotype was counted ten times or more. The V call is TRBV9, the J call TRBJ2-2; TRBD2 matches 9 bases. Germline V CDR1 and CDR2: SGDLS, YYNGEE. Unmatched junction bases numbered 3, after V lost 3 bases and J lost 6 bases. The CDR3 extends over 14 amino acids. CDR3 coding DNA: TGTGCCAGCAGCGGCGGCGGGGGGGCCGGGGAGCTGTTTTTT. This codes for CASSGGGGAGELFF.

This clonotype was seen at least ten times. The chain carries TRBV9 and TRBJ2-3; D is unresolved. Germline V gene data show CDR1 as SGDLS and CDR2 as YYNGEE. Between the trimmed V and J ends, which lost 0 bases and 0 bases, there was a span of 11 bases. CDR3 length: 16 amino acids. The CDR3 sequence is CASSVESRRSTDTQYF. The DNA for the CDR3 is TGTGCCAGCAGCGTAGAGTCCAGACGAAGCACAGATACGCAGTATTTT.

There are many counts of this clonotype. The chain recombines TRBV29-1 with TRBJ1-1, with a possible D match to TRBD1 (5 bases). Germline CDR1 reads SQVTM; CDR2 reads ANQGSEA. The CDR3 loop spans 13 amino acids. Between the trimmed V and J ends, which lost 3 bases and 6 bases, there was a span of 14 bases. This chain's CDR3 is CSVEGEIFAEAFF. The CDR3, as DNA: TGCAGCGTTGAGGGGGAGATTTTCGCTGAAGCTTTCTTT.

This clonotype was detected only a few times. The chain combines TRBV13 with TRBJ2-7; D is unclear. CDR1 PRHDT and CDR2 FYEKMQ come from the germline V gene (reference sequence). CDR3 length equals 13 residues. Trimming left V 5 bases short and J 6 bases short, with 14 bases between. The CDR3 DNA is TGTGCCAGCAGCCAGTTCTATCCAGGCGAGCAGTACTTC. Amino acids: CASSQFYPGEQYF.

This clonotype occurred a few times. CDR3 region: CASSEATGPSNQPQHF. CDR3 DNA: TGTGCCAGCAGTGAAGCGACAGGCCCTAGCAATCAGCCCCAGCATTTT. V gene TRBV2 combines with J gene TRBJ1-5, with D possibly being TRBD1 (6 bases). Germline loops: CDR1 SNHLY, CDR2 FYNNEI. The CDR3 loop spans 16 amino acids. V shed 0 bases and J shed 0 bases, with 9 bases lying between them. The full variable domain, completed using reference TRBV2 and TRBJ1-5, is EPEVTQTPSHQVTQMGQEVILRCVPISNHLYFYWYRQILGQKVEFLVSFYNNEISEKSEIFDDQFSVERPDGSNFTLKIRSTKLEDSAMYFCASSEATGPSNQPQHFGDGTRLSIL.

This clonotype was counted ten times or more. One junction end does not reproduce the germline sequence, and a read error may be involved. The chain uses TRBV7-9 and TRBJ2-7; 7 bases agree with TRBD2. Germline CDR1 SEHNR, CDR2 FQNEAQ (reference sequence). The CDR3 is 15 residues long. The CDR3 coding sequence is TGTGCCGGCAGCCGCAGCGGGGCCAACTCCTACGAGCAGTACTTC. Residues: CAGSRSGANSYEQYF.

This clonotype was counted many times. The chain employs TRBV6-5 and TRBJ2-7, with D tentatively TRBD2 (5 bases). The CDR3 loop spans 15 amino acids. The V gene lost 2 bases and the J gene lost 0 bases, with 11 bases spanning the gap. The germline CDR1 and CDR2 sequences are MNHEY and SVGAGI. The CDR3 DNA sequence: TGTGCCAGCAGTTACGAGAGTGGGAGCTCCTACGAGCAGTACTTC. It yields the protein CASSYESGSSYEQYF.

The V and J genes are TRBV12-2 and TRBJ1-4; the listed D gene, TRBD1, was not tested against the DNA. TRBV12-2 is designated a pseudogene. This CDR3 is 16 amino acids long. The CDR3 DNA is TGTGCAAGTCGCCGACGACAGGGTCAAACTAATGAAAAACTGTTTTTT. It encodes CASRRRQGQTNEKLFF.

In this sample, this clonotype turned up many times. This chain links TRBV7-2 with TRBJ2-1; possibly TRBD2 for D (6 bases). The CDR3 consists of 14 residues. Trimming pared 8 bases from V and 0 bases from J, leaving 11 bases between. Germline CDR1 SGHTA, CDR2 FQGNSA. The CDR3 sequence is CASGTPSSYNEQFF. DNA for the CDR3: TGTGCCAGCGGGACTCCGAGCTCCTACAATGAGCAGTTCTTC. Variable domain in full (rest from reference TRBV7-2 and TRBJ2-1): GAGVSQSPSNKVTEKGKDVELRCDPISGHTALYWYRQSLGQGLEFLIYFQGNSAPDKSGLPSDRFSAERTGGSVSTLTIQRTQQEDSAVYLCASGTPSSYNEQFFGPGTRLTVL.

With regard to this clonotype: This could be a read error, since a much larger clone is one nucleotide away. The chain combines TRBV5-6 with TRBJ1-1; D unresolved. Trimming pared 3 bases from V and 10 bases from J, leaving 19 bases between. The CDR3 is 14 amino acids. Germline V lookup: CDR1 SGHDT, CDR2 YYEEEE. The CDR3 spells CASSWGGEAVGAFF. CDR3 DNA: TGTGCCAGCAGCTGGGGTGGTGAGGCAGTTGGAGCTTTCTTT. The entire variable domain, with the rest obtained from reference TRBV5-6 and TRBJ1-1, is as follows: DAGVTQSPTHLIKTRGQQVTLRCSPKSGHDTVSWYQQALGQGPQFIFQYYEEEERQRGNFPDRFSGHQFPNYSSELNVNALLLGDSALYLCASSWGGEAVGAFFGQGTRLTVV.

In its sample, this clonotype was seen a few times. This chain joins TRBV29-1 and TRBJ2-2; 7 nucleotides align to TRBD1. CDR1 and CDR2 from the germline V gene are SQVTM and ANQGSEA. Germline trimming cut 6 bases from V and 8 bases from J; bases unmatched to any gene: 12. This CDR3 spans 14 amino acids. CDR3 residues: CSVTPRGSGGELFF. The CDR3 bases are TGCAGCGTGACCCCCAGGGGGTCGGGTGGGGAGCTGTTTTTT.

The table lists this clonotype with many counts. The rearrangement joins TRBV28 to TRBJ2-7; TRBD1 or TRBD2 may be the D gene (6 bases each). CDR1 and CDR2 (germline): MDHEN, SYDVKM. Trimming shortened V by 7 bases and J by 5 bases, and 21 bases separated the two germline ends. The CDR3 is 15 residues long. DNA of the CDR3: TGTGCCAGCACCCCGGGCGCGGGACACTTCGACGAGCAGTACTTC. Translating it yields CASTPGAGHFDEQYF.

The table lists this clonotype with many counts. The chain links TRBV24-1 to TRBJ2-3; 10 bases line up with TRBD2. The V and J ends lost 5 bases and 4 bases, in that order; junction bases with no gene match: 8. Germline CDR1 and CDR2: KGHDR and SFDVKD. This CDR3 is 16 amino acids long. The CDR3 loop is CATSVIEREGPDTQYF. The DNA for the CDR3 is TGTGCCACCAGTGTCATCGAGCGGGAGGGCCCAGATACGCAGTATTTT.

This clonotype occurred many times. The J gene is TRBJ2-3, the V gene TRBV7-9; no reliable D call. Germline-derived CDR1 and CDR2 are SEHNR and FQNEAQ (reference sequence). The V and J ends lost 2 bases and 4 bases respectively, with 16 bases between them. The CDR3 consists of 16 residues. The CDR3 spells CASSLKRSEDADTQYF. The CDR3, as DNA: TGTGCCAGCAGCTTAAAAAGGTCCGAAGATGCAGATACGCAGTATTTT.

Notes on this clonotype: It may be a read error: a sequence one base away is much more abundant. The rearrangement uses TRBV5-6 and TRBJ2-5; 9 bases line up with TRBD1. The J segment lost 7 bases and the V segment lost 4 bases, leaving 8 bases of the junction unmatched. The germline gives CDR1 SGHDT, CDR2 YYEEEE. The CDR3 is 14 residues long. For the CDR3, the DNA is TGTGCCAGCAGCATCGGGACAGGGCTAGGGACCCAGTACTTC. Its translation: CASSIGTGLGTQYF. Supplemented by reference TRBV5-6 and TRBJ2-5, the full variable domain reads DAGVTQSPTHLIKTRGQQVTLRCSPKSGHDTVSWYQQALGQGPQFIFQYYEEEERQRGNFPDRFSGHQFPNYSSELNVNALLLGDSALYLCASSIGTGLGTQYFGPGTRLLVL.

Regarding this clonotype: The junction differs from germline at one of its ends, possibly a read error. This rearrangement joins TRBV29-1 to TRBJ2-7; D remains ambiguous. Germline CDR1 reads SQVTM; CDR2 reads ANQGSEA. This CDR3 has 13 amino acids. CDR3 in DNA: TGCAGCGTTTTGTCCCCGAACTCCTGCGAGCAGTACTTC. It specifies CSVLSPNSCEQYF.

V and J are TRBV12-3 or TRBV12-4 and TRBJ2-3; 14 bases align to TRBD2. CDR3 size: 17 residues. V dropped 6 bases and J dropped 5; count of bases not matched to a gene: 10. DNA of the CDR3: TGTGCCAGCAGCATCTTACCGGGACTAGCGGGAGTAGATACGCAGTATTTT. Residues: CASSILPGLAGVDTQYF.

This clonotype was recorded many times. This rearrangement joins TRBV21-1 to TRBJ1-3. TRBV21-1 is a listed pseudogene. The CDR3 consists of 14 residues. The CDR3 nucleotides read TGTGCCAGCAGCAAAGAATGCTCTGGAAACACCATATATTTT. Protein product: CASSKECSGNTIYF.

Ten or more counts support this clonotype. The chain links TRBV7-8 to TRBJ1-1, with D tentatively TRBD1 (5 bases). Germline V gene data show CDR1 as SGHVS and CDR2 as FQNEAQ. CDR3 length: 15 residues. The V gene lost 1 base and the J gene lost 3 bases, with 12 bases spanning the gap. The CDR3 sequence is CASSLEQGGYTEAFF. Written as DNA, the CDR3 is TGTGCCAGCAGCTTAGAGCAGGGCGGATACACTGAAGCTTTCTTT.